These T cell receptor beta chains were read from a single sample in a study of lymphopenia after photon versus proton radiotherapy. Sequencing used immunoSEQ multiplex PCR; TCRdb keeps in-frame clones, though not all of them. The repertoire holds approximately 8,000 clones, with around 90% as singletons. This specimen consisted of peripheral blood, obtained from a patient treated with photon-based radiotherapy. These receptors all come from an older man with cholangiocarcinoma. Each CDR3 is given with its conserved first and last residue. Fields, in order: clone size, J gene, V gene, D gene, CDR3 DNA, CDR3 protein. A D gene is named only where the DNA matches it firmly. Clone size, where shown, is once, few, many, or a class for clones that have expanded.

size: -; J: TRBJ2-7; V: TRBV10-1; D: TRBD1; DNA: TGCGCCAGCAGGAACCTACAGGGGGAGCCCTACGAGCAGTACTTC; CDR3: CASRNLQGEPYEQYF
size: -; J: TRBJ1-2; V: TRBV15; D: TRBD1; DNA: TGTGCCACCAGCAGAGAGGGACAGGGGAATGGCTACACCTTC; CDR3: CATSREGQGNGYTF
size: few; J: TRBJ2-6; V: TRBV7-9; D: -; DNA: TGTGCCAGCAGCTTTTCAGGGCCTGGGGCCAACGTCCTGACTTTC; CDR3: CASSFSGPGANVLTF
size: -; J: TRBJ1-5; V: TRBV2; D: -; DNA: TGTGCCAGCAGTGAACAGCTTTTTAATCAGCCCCAGCATTTT; CDR3: CASSEQLFNQPQHF
size: -; J: TRBJ2-3; V: TRBV5-4; D: TRBD2; DNA: TGTGCCAGCAGCTTGTGGACTAGCGGTAGCACAGATACGCAGTATTTT; CDR3: CASSLWTSGSTDTQYF
size: -; J: TRBJ2-3; V: TRBV5-4; D: TRBD2; DNA: TGTGCCAGCAGCACCGGGACTAGCGGGGGGTTCACAGATACGCAGTATTTT; CDR3: CASSTGTSGGFTDTQYF
size: -; J: TRBJ2-3; V: TRBV5-1; D: -; DNA: TGCGCCAGCAGCTTAGGGGGGGACACAGATACGCAGTATTTT; CDR3: CASSLGGDTDTQYF
size: -; J: TRBJ1-4; V: TRBV7-2; D: -; DNA: TGTGCCAGCAGCTCTCAGGGGACTGTTGCAACTAATGAAAAACTGTTTTTT; CDR3: CASSSQGTVATNEKLFF
size: -; J: TRBJ2-3; V: TRBV20-1; D: -; DNA: TGCAGTGCTAGTACGGGGGATACGCAGTATTTT; CDR3: CSASTGDTQYF
size: -; J: TRBJ2-6; V: TRBV2; D: -; DNA: TGTGCCAGCAGGAGAGTCTACACTGGGGCCAACGTCCTGACTTTC; CDR3: CASRRVYTGANVLTF
size: -; J: TRBJ1-2; V: TRBV12-5; D: TRBD1; DNA: TGTGCTAGTGGCACCTCGACAGGGTACTATGGCTACACCTTC; CDR3: CASGTSTGYYGYTF
size: -; J: TRBJ1-4; V: TRBV27; D: -; DNA: TGTGCCAGCAACCTTAGGGATAGGGGTAATGAAAAACTGTTTTTT; CDR3: CASNLRDRGNEKLFF
size: -; J: TRBJ2-3; V: TRBV7-2; D: -; DNA: TGTGCCAGCAGCTTCGGGTACTCAGATACGCAGTATTTT; CDR3: CASSFGYSDTQYF
size: -; J: TRBJ2-7; V: TRBV9; D: TRBD2; DNA: TGTGCCAGCAGCGCGACTAGCGGGGGATACGAGCAGTACTTC; CDR3: CASSATSGGYEQYF
size: -; J: TRBJ2-5; V: TRBV4-1; D: TRBD2; DNA: TGCGCCAGCAGCCTGGGGACTAGCGGGCAAGAGACCCAGTACTTC; CDR3: CASSLGTSGQETQYF
size: once; J: TRBJ1-1; V: TRBV10-2; D: -; DNA: TGCGCCAGCAGTGATAAGGGGTACACTGAAGCTTTCTTT; CDR3: CASSDKGYTEAFF
size: -; J: TRBJ2-5; V: TRBV5-1; D: TRBD2; DNA: TGCGCCAGCAGCTTAGCGGGGGCGAGGGGAGAGACCCAGTACTTC; CDR3: CASSLAGARGETQYF
size: -; J: TRBJ2-1; V: TRBV9; D: -; DNA: TGTGCCAGCAGCGTTAGCCCCTCCTACAATGAGCAGTTCTTC; CDR3: CASSVSPSYNEQFF
size: -; J: TRBJ2-7; V: TRBV29-1; D: -; DNA: TGCAGCGTGGGCAGCGAGAGCGAGCAGTACTTC; CDR3: CSVGSESEQYF
size: once; J: TRBJ1-5; V: TRBV2; D: -; DNA: TGTGCCAGCAGCGAGGACAGCCTAAATCAGCCCCAGCATTTT; CDR3: CASSEDSLNQPQHF
size: -; J: TRBJ2-7; V: TRBV18; D: -; DNA: TGTGCCAGCTCACTAGGGTCCTCCTACGAGCAGTACTTC; CDR3: CASSLGSSYEQYF
size: -; J: TRBJ2-4; V: TRBV9; D: -; DNA: TGTGCCAGCAGCGTAAGGAGAAATCTAGCCAAAAACATTCAGTACTTC; CDR3: CASSVRRNLAKNIQYF
size: few; J: TRBJ1-5; V: TRBV28; D: -; DNA: TGTGCCAGCAGCCCCCCTCACAGGGTTAGGAGCAATCAGCCCCAGCATTTT; CDR3: CASSPPHRVRSNQPQHF
size: -; J: TRBJ2-5; V: TRBV5-1; D: -; DNA: TGCGCCAGCTTAGGGACTCCCGGTCAAGAGACCCAGTACTTC; CDR3: CASLGTPGQETQYF
size: -; J: TRBJ1-5; V: TRBV28; D: -; DNA: TGTGCCAGCAGTTTATTTCTTTCCGCGGGGGGGCAGACGGATCAGCCCCAGCATTTT; CDR3: CASSLFLSAGGQTDQPQHF
size: once; J: TRBJ1-2; V: TRBV2; D: TRBD1; DNA: TGTGCCAGCAGTTCTCGTGACAGGGGGAGCTATGGCTACACCTTC; CDR3: CASSSRDRGSYGYTF
size: -; J: TRBJ2-5; V: TRBV6-1; D: -; DNA: TGTGCCAGCAGGACTAGACCCTTGGAGACCCAGTACTTC; CDR3: CASRTRPLETQYF
size: -; J: TRBJ2-5; V: TRBV9; D: -; DNA: TGTGCCAGCAGCGTAGCTAGCGCGTACCAAGAGACCCAGTACTTC; CDR3: CASSVASAYQETQYF
size: once; J: TRBJ2-7; V: TRBV9; D: -; DNA: TGTGCCAGCAGCCCTAACTCCTACGAGCAGTACTTC; CDR3: CASSPNSYEQYF
size: -; J: TRBJ2-5; V: TRBV7-9; D: -; DNA: TGTGCCAGCAGCCCCGACAGTGTTGAGACCCAGTACTTC; CDR3: CASSPDSVETQYF
size: -; J: TRBJ2-6; V: TRBV30; D: -; DNA: TGTGCCTGGGGCCGCCAATACTCTGGGGCCAACGTCCTGACTTTC; CDR3: CAWGRQYSGANVLTF
size: once; J: TRBJ1-6; V: TRBV7-9; D: -; DNA: TGTGCCAGCAGCTTAGAGGGGAATTCACCCCTCCACTTT; CDR3: CASSLEGNSPLHF
size: -; J: TRBJ1-2; V: TRBV19; D: -; DNA: TGTGCCAGTAGTATCCGGTTGGGGACTGGCTACACCTTC; CDR3: CASSIRLGTGYTF
size: -; J: TRBJ1-2; V: TRBV7-8; D: -; DNA: TGTGCCAGCAGCTTACGGGGCAGTAACCGCTATGGCTACACCTTC; CDR3: CASSLRGSNRYGYTF
size: -; J: TRBJ1-5; V: TRBV23-1; D: -; DNA: TGCGCCAGCAGTCAATGGAGACTGTCTAGCAATCAGCCCCAGCATTTT; CDR3: CASSQWRLSSNQPQHF
size: -; J: TRBJ1-3; V: TRBV6-6; D: -; DNA: TGTGCCAGCAGTCCCCAATTGGCCAACACCATATATTTT; CDR3: CASSPQLANTIYF
size: -; J: TRBJ2-3; V: TRBV18; D: -; DNA: TGTGCCAGCTCACGAGGGGTTGCAGATACGCAGTATTTT; CDR3: CASSRGVADTQYF
size: few; J: TRBJ1-5; V: TRBV9; D: -; DNA: TGTGCCAGCAGCGACGCCTTTGCCGATCAGCCCCAGCATTTT; CDR3: CASSDAFADQPQHF
size: -; J: TRBJ1-6; V: TRBV12-5; D: -; DNA: TGTGCTAGTGGTTTGGTAATGGGGGCACGGAGTCCCTATAATTCACCCCTCCACTTT; CDR3: CASGLVMGARSPYNSPLHF
size: -; J: TRBJ1-1; V: TRBV7-8; D: TRBD1; DNA: TGTGCCAGCAGCTCACAGGGGGGTGACACTGAAGCTTTCTTT; CDR3: CASSSQGGDTEAFF
size: once; J: TRBJ2-5; V: TRBV6-4; D: -; DNA: TGTGCCAGCACCGGCGGCCACCAAGAGACCCAGTACTTC; CDR3: CASTGGHQETQYF
size: -; J: TRBJ1-4; V: TRBV5-6; D: -; DNA: TGTGCCAGCAGCCGCAGGGGTACTAATGAAAAACTGTTTTTT; CDR3: CASSRRGTNEKLFF
size: -; J: TRBJ1-2; V: TRBV29-1; D: -; DNA: TGCAGCATCTCCGGGACTGGTACACTTCAAGCGAACTATGGCTACACCTTC; CDR3: CSISGTGTLQANYGYTF
size: -; J: TRBJ2-5; V: TRBV30; D: -; DNA: TGTGCCTGGAGTCGAATTGAGGGGGAGACCCAGTACTTC; CDR3: CAWSRIEGETQYF
size: few; J: TRBJ1-2; V: TRBV7-9; D: -; DNA: TGTGCCAGCAGCTCCTTGGAGGGTTACTATGGCTACACCTTC; CDR3: CASSSLEGYYGYTF
size: once; J: TRBJ1-1; V: TRBV7-9; D: -; DNA: TGTGCCAGCAGCAAAACAGTGGAGGAAGCTTTCTTT; CDR3: CASSKTVEEAFF
size: -; J: TRBJ2-1; V: TRBV2; D: -; DNA: TGTGCCAGCAGTGAATTGGACAGAACACCTGAGCAGTTCTTC; CDR3: CASSELDRTPEQFF
size: -; J: TRBJ1-1; V: TRBV7-2; D: TRBD1; DNA: TGTGCCAGCAGCGCCCGGACAGGGACTGAAGCTTTCTTT; CDR3: CASSARTGTEAFF
size: few; J: TRBJ1-2; V: TRBV2; D: -; DNA: TGTGCCAGCAGTGAGACAGGTGGCTACACCTTC; CDR3: CASSETGGYTF
size: -; J: TRBJ2-1; V: TRBV5-1; D: TRBD1; DNA: TGCGCCAGCAGCTTGGGCCTGGGACAGGGGAACAATGAGCAGTTCTTC; CDR3: CASSLGLGQGNNEQFF
size: few; J: TRBJ2-7; V: TRBV28; D: -; DNA: TGTGCCAGCAGTATTTCCTACGAGCAGTACTTC; CDR3: CASSISYEQYF